The text below deals with one TCR beta chain. Its antigen is unknown. The input lacks base qualities; no much larger clone sits a single base away. This specimen comes from a study of high-grade serous ovarian cancer treatment subgroups (dated by TCRdb to about 2021). Study-level background: Sequencing yielded a mean of about 15,000 reads and under 7,500 unique TCR beta rearrangements per sample. The study examined TCR beta repertoires in high-grade serous ovarian cancer patients who were grouped under a laparoscopic triage algorithm by complete gross resection or by neoadjuvant chemotherapy response. One primary tumor sample and two metastatic tumor samples were contributed by each patient, so that fewer than 95 samples were obtained in total. The cohort comprised around 30 patients: some 10 with no residual disease after primary surgery (R0), some 10 excellent NACT responders, and some 10 poor NACT responders. Here is what the overall study found, with its caveats: The TCR repertoire analyses centered on CDR3, leaving CDR1 and CDR2 unanalyzed. Spatial information was not captured by bulk tumor TCR sequencing, so insight into HGSC tumor complexity and diversity was limited. Repertoire similarity between tumors from the same patient ranged from about 0.1 to 0.8, while tumors from different patients showed almost no similarity. Neoantigen level correlated positively with TCR clonal relatedness, and copy number variation and mutation load from whole-genome sequencing showed a positive trend with TCR clonal relatedness.

CDR1 is given as LNHDA and CDR2 as SQIVND, both from the germline V gene (reference sequence). At the junction V is shortened by 9 bases and J by 5 bases; bases outside the gene matches: 13. CDR3 length: 15 amino acids, cysteine to phenylalanine. Of the read, only the CDR3 DNA is kept; its 45 bases are in frame from base 1. The roughly 95 tumor samples underwent high-throughput TCR profiling with ImmunoSEQ. Concerning the study's data processing: The repertoire diversity metrics included richness (unique productive sequences), clonality, evenness and relatedness, and the Bhattacharyya coefficient was used to measure similarity between samples. Conclusions stayed consistent in a sensitivity analysis that left out TCRs with fewer than two reads. This is the immuneACCESS table as TCRdb keeps it, with only in-frame sequences that have V and J called. A part of the clones is gone; compared with another copy, unresolved V genes explain less than half, and the rest is unexplained. Clone size and V and J calls were adopted from that table, with D and trimming inferred from the DNA. The sample contains under 3,000 clones, approximately 80% of them found a single time. In total, the top ten clones hold under 9% of the sample.

The tumor samples were collected prior to definitive surgery or chemotherapy. The MD Anderson Biospecimen Extraction Resource handled genomic DNA extraction, while the MD Anderson Cancer Genomics Laboratory carried out the TCR sequencing. The V gene is TRBV19 and the J gene is TRBJ2-5; the junction holds 9 bases that match TRBD1. The sequencing input was tumor tissue. The clonotype originates from a human donor with high-grade serous ovarian cancer. The CDR3 reads as follows: CARIVRDRAWETQYF. The DNA is as follows: TGTGCCAGAATCGTCCGGGACAGGGCTTGGGAGACCCAGTACTTC.